In this sample, the clone carrying this T cell receptor beta chain turned up a few times. This sample is drawn from a study of blood T cell repertoires in COVID-19. Using immunoSEQ multiplex PCR, the repertoire was profiled, and TCRdb retains in-frame clones only, with some absent. The sample yields about 170,000 clones, roughly 80% seen once. The germline CDR1 and CDR2 sequences are MNHEY and SMNVEV (reference sequence). V was clipped by 6 bases and J by 2 bases; unmatched bases: 7. The CDR3 is 15 residues long. This chain links TRBV27 with TRBJ2-7; 10 bases agree with TRBD2. Sequencing was performed on peripheral blood. The receptor's source is a woman in her seventies with COVID-19, enrolled during active disease. The CDR3 DNA reads TGTGCCAGCAGGTTAGGACTAGCGGCAACCTACGAGCAGTACTTC. This encodes CASRLGLAATYEQYF.